Described below is a single T cell receptor beta chain sequence and its context. Its antigen remains unidentified. From its re-call of the 5' RACE reads, TCRdb lists each CDR3 protein once, without DNA. This table lists about 330,000 distinct CDR3 sequences. The sample is drawn from a study of monozygotic twins with inflammatory bowel disease. Study-level points and caveats: Fewer shared clonotypes with others were found in IBD patients than in healthy twins, especially with disease activity.

Per the germline V gene, CDR1 is SGHTA and CDR2 is FQGNSA. The CDR3 extends over 16 amino acids. The chain is built from TRBV7-2 and TRBJ2-3; the TCRdb D gene call, TRBD1, has no DNA to confirm it. Input material: blood. The sequence derives from a human donor with ulcerative colitis or Crohn's disease, or a healthy co-twin of an affected twin (not recorded which). The CDR3 sequence: CASSTKGTGFADTQYF. The whole variable domain, remainder taken from reference TRBV7-2 and TRBJ2-3, is GAGVSQSPSNKVTEKGKDVELRCDPISGHTALYWYRQSLGQGLEFLIYFQGNSAPDKSGLPSDRFSAERTGGSVSTLTIQRTQQEDSAVYLCASSTKGTGFADTQYFGPGTRLTVL.